The 13 T cell receptor beta chains below all came from one sample that was sequenced in a study of cytomegalovirus exposure and HLA in healthy donors. A multiplex PCR was run with 60 Vbeta primers and 13 Jbeta primers. The protocol was immunoSEQ multiplex PCR, while the TCRdb copy is restricted to in-frame clones and leaves out a portion. The sample features roughly 100,000 clones, with about 3.4% in its top ten. Sequencing used PBMCs. All receptors derive from a woman aged 25 to 45 in good health and CMV-seronegative.

This chain's CDR3 is CASSLKRPTRGGTDTQYF. The CDR3 DNA reads as TGTGCCAGCAGCTTAAAACGGCCAACGCGGGGGGGAACAGATACGCAGTATTTT. The rearrangement links TRBV7-2 to TRBJ2-3; 9 nucleotides match TRBD2. J was trimmed by 3 bases and V by 2 bases; bases with no gene match: 12. Looked up from germline, CDR1 is SGHTA and CDR2 is FQGNSA. This CDR3 is built from 18 residues.

The chain couples TRBV20-1 to TRBJ2-3; D perhaps matches TRBD2 (6 bases). Germline V gene sequence: CDR1 DFQATT, CDR2 SNEGSKA (reference sequence). The CDR3 sequence is 11 residues long. In nucleotides, the CDR3 is TGCAGCTTGGGACTTTTGGATACGCAGTATTTT. Protein: CSLGLLDTQYF.

The chain recombines TRBV10-3 with TRBJ1-6; 8 nucleotides align to TRBD1. This CDR3 has 14 residues. Germline V lookup: CDR1 ENHRY, CDR2 SYGVKD. The junction had 6 bases not matched to a gene; V was cut back by 4 bases and J by 10 bases. The CDR3 DNA sequence: TGTGCCATCAGTGCGGCAGGGGGCGAATCACCCCTCCACTTT. Protein product: CAISAAGGESPLHF.

This chain connects TRBV25-1 to TRBJ2-1; TRBD1 is a possible D gene (6 bases). CDR3 length: 16 amino acids. Germline assignment: CDR1 MGHDK and CDR2 SYGVNS. The V end lost 1 base, the J end lost 0 bases, and 10 bases lay between the germline ends. The DNA of the CDR3 is TGTGCCAGCAGTGAATCCACAGGGCACTCCTACAATGAGCAGTTCTTC. Its translation: CASSESTGHSYNEQFF.

The chain uses TRBV7-9 and TRBJ1-4, with 9 bases matching TRBD1. V shed 5 bases and J 5 bases; nucleotides not matched to a gene: 9. Germline V lookup: CDR1 SEHNR, CDR2 FQNEAQ (reference sequence). The CDR3 extends over 16 amino acids. CDR3 nucleotides: TGTGCCAGCAGCCGAATAGGGGACAGGGAGAATGAAAAACTGTTTTTT. This sequence encodes CASSRIGDRENEKLFF. Full variable domain (outside the CDR3, taken from reference TRBV7-9 and TRBJ1-4): DTGVSQNPRHKITKRGQNVTFRCDPISEHNRLYWYRQTLGQGPEFLTYFQNEAQLEKSRLLSDRFSAERPKGSFSTLEIQRTEQGDSAMYLCASSRIGDRENEKLFFGSGTQLSVL.

V and J are TRBV9 and TRBJ2-7; no clear D gene. Germline-derived CDR1 and CDR2 are SGDLS and YYNGEE. Trimming removed 0 bases at V and 4 bases at J, with 8 bases between. CDR3 length equals 13 residues. This CDR3 reads CASSVGLSYEQYF. As DNA, the CDR3 is TGTGCCAGCAGCGTAGGTTTATCGTACGAGCAGTACTTC.

V usage is TRBV27 and J usage is TRBJ2-7, with 8 bases aligning to TRBD2. Germline V lookup: CDR1 MNHEY, CDR2 SMNVEV (reference sequence). CDR3 length: 14 amino acids. V was pared by 7 bases and J by 6 bases, with 11 bases of the junction left unmatched. The CDR3 loop reads CASMRSGSRSEQYF. CDR3 nucleotides: TGTGCCAGCATGAGGAGCGGGAGCCGTAGCGAGCAGTACTTC.

The rearrangement links TRBV18 to TRBJ1-1; 7 bases map to TRBD1. The V gene end was trimmed by 5 bases and the J gene end by 1 base; junction bases not matched to a gene: 7. The CDR3 consists of 15 residues. Looked up from germline, CDR1 is KGHSH and CDR2 is LQKENI. CDR3 nucleotide sequence: TGTGCCAGCTCAAATGCGGGACAGAAGAACACTGAAGCTTTCTTT. Translation: CASSNAGQKNTEAFF. The full variable domain, in which reference TRBV18 and TRBJ1-1 provide the parts outside the CDR3, is NAGVMQNPRHLVRRRGQEARLRCSPMKGHSHVYWYRQLPEEGLKFMVYLQKENIIDESGMPKERFSAEFPKEGPSILRIQQVVRGDSAAYFCASSNAGQKNTEAFFGQGTRLTVV.

The chain has TRBV11-2 and TRBJ2-7; TRBD2 matches at 11 bases. Germline V gene data show CDR1 as SGHAT and CDR2 as FQNNGV. CDR3 size: 14 residues. After removal of 3 bases from V and 7 bases from J, the junction contained 5 bases not matched to a gene. CDR3 coding DNA: TGTGCCAGCAGCTTTCTAGCGGGAGGAGGGGAGCAGTACTTC. Its protein is CASSFLAGGGEQYF.

The chain is built from TRBV5-5 and TRBJ1-1, with unresolved D. This CDR3 is built from 14 residues. V was cut by 1 base and J by 6 bases, with 13 bases left in between. Germline V lookup: CDR1 SGHKS, CDR2 YYEKEE (reference sequence). The CDR3 spells CASSLPGLDPEAFF. Written as DNA, the CDR3 is TGTGCCAGCAGCTTGCCAGGACTCGATCCTGAAGCTTTCTTT.

The chain uses TRBV29-1 and TRBJ1-2; 10 bases agree with TRBD1. CDR3 length: 12 residues. The J segment lost 8 bases and the V segment lost 4 bases, leaving 4 bases of the junction unmatched. The germline V gene encodes CDR1 SQVTM and CDR2 ANQGSEA. CDR3 nucleotide sequence: TGCAGCGTTGGGCTGACAGGGGGCGGCTACACCTTC. Its translation: CSVGLTGGGYTF.

The chain couples TRBV28 to TRBJ1-5; maybe TRBD1 (6 bases). Trimming took 5 bases from V and 3 from J, leaving 14 bases between them. Germline CDR1 is MDHEN and CDR2 is SYDVKM. CDR3 length equals 15 residues. CDR3: CASSLWDTDNQPQHF. CDR3 bases: TGTGCCAGCAGTCTTTGGGACACAGACAATCAGCCCCAGCATTTT.

V and J are TRBV5-5 and TRBJ1-1, with D perhaps matching TRBD1 (6 bases). Germline V lookup: CDR1 SGHKS, CDR2 YYEKEE (reference sequence). The V gene lost 0 bases and the J gene lost 0 bases, with 9 bases spanning the gap. CDR3 size: 15 residues. CDR3 nucleotide sequence: TGTGCCAGCAGCTTGGAGACAGGTTTGAACACTGAAGCTTTCTTT. Its translation: CASSLETGLNTEAFF.